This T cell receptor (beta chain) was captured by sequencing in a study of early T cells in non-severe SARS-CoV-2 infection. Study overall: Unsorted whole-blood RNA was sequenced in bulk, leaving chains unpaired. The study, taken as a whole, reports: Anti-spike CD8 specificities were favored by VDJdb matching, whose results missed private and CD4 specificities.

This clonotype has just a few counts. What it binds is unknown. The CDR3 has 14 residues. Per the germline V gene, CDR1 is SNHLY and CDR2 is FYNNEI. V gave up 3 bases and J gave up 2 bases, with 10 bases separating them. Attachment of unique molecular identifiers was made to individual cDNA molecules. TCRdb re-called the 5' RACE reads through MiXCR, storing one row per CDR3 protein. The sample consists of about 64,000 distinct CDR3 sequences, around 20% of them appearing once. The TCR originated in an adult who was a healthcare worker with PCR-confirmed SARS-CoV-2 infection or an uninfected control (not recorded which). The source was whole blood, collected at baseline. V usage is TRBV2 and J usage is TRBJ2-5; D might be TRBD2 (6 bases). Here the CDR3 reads CASSDRRGQETQYF. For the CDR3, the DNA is TGTGCCAGCAGTGATCGACGGGGGCAAGAGACCCAGTACTTC.